The subject of this entry is one T cell receptor beta chain. Which antigen it targets is not known. Base qualities are not provided; no much larger clone lies one nucleotide away. The data stem from a study of shared clonotypes between healthy human individuals (TCRdb year 2020). Concerning the study at large: A couple of women and three men aged 18 to 49 years were included in the cohort. To increase sequencing depth and limit assay-specific biases, TCR repertoire library preparation and sequencing were carried out by different laboratories using diverse techniques. Blood TCR repertoires of a handful of healthy adults were deeply sequenced to estimate repertoire size and the extent of clonotype sharing between individuals. Between about 0.94 and 10 billion PBMCs per donor were obtained by leukapheresis. Per donor, three plates each were used for CD4 naive and CD4 memory, two for CD8 naive, and one for CD8 memory. Points the paper makes about the study in general: Based on pairwise subsampling, the degree of clonotype sharing among donors was expected to be affected by sequencing depth. Sampling was restricted to blood, and TCR repertoires in tissue are likely to differ from TCR repertoires in blood. The small number of donors limited the genetic and exposure-history diversity represented. Even with the large sequencing depth, rarefaction of the sorted-subset datasets indicated that sequencing was incomplete. When several donors were compared, the shared fraction of clonotypes was about 5.2% for naive CD4, more than 3% for naive CD8, more than 2% for memory CD4, and less than 0.5% for memory CD8. Naive subsets generally had larger estimated clonotype richness than memory subsets. Compared with non-shared clonotypes, the clonotypes found in all four sorted-subset donors had higher generation probabilities.

According to the germline V gene (reference sequence), CDR1 reads MNHEY and CDR2 reads SMNVEV. The cysteine opens and the phenylalanine closes a CDR3 of 14 amino acids. The retained sequence is limited to the CDR3, 42 bases, with the frame set at the first base. V loses 6 bases, J loses 6 bases, and the germline ends lie 18 bases apart. Using the deep immunoSEQ assay, TCR CDR3 regions were amplified from genomic DNA by multiplex PCR. Extracted genomic DNA from each cell subset was distributed evenly across all wells of several immunoSEQ 96-well plates, and each plate was treated as a replicate. For sorted subsets, approximately 210 ng genomic DNA, equal to about 30,000 T cell genomes, was loaded into each replicate PCR. The purified libraries were quantified using a Qubit 3.0 fluorometer, sized with a Bioanalyzer 2100, and then quantified again using the KAPA Library Quantification kit. A separate single-read 150-cycle Illumina NextSeq 550 flow cell was used to sequence each immunoSEQ 96-well plate. The paper's data handling went like this. Because the immunoSEQ output included only junctional sequences and no quality scores, the filtering could not be the same as the filtering used for full-length reads. To assign V/J genes and CDR3, sequences were annotated against IMGT germline references using PyIR, a Python wrapper for IgBLAST v1.9. Any read was removed if the V/J assignment was weak (E-value above 1e-6), the CDR3 was missing, or the read contained stop codons, out-of-frame junctions, or ambiguous translated residues. V3J clonotypes were defined as sequences sharing the same inferred V gene, J gene, and CDR3 amino acid sequence. Percentage overlap between repertoires was computed as shared unique clonotypes divided by the size of the smaller repertoire. RTK rarefaction, the Chao1 estimator, and Recon v2.1 estimates of unobserved clonotypes were used to assess repertoire richness. Generation probabilities were computed with OLGA for all TCRbeta clonotypes obtained by the gDNA method from a few donors. Entries here come from immuneACCESS through TCRdb and include only in-frame sequences with V and J called. Some clones fail to appear in such tables; in the studies checked, an unresolved V gene covers under half of the shortfall, and the cause of the remainder is unknown. V and J calls and clone size are given by that table; D and trimming were obtained from the DNA. This sample gives 2 million to 3 million clones in total; 80% to 95% of them show up just once. 0.36% of the sample is held by the ten biggest clonotypes.

Donors were healthy HIV-negative adults with no recently reported acute infections or vaccinations. Only Caucasian adults living in Nashville, Tennessee, USA were represented among the donors. CD4+ T cells were enriched through magnetic negative selection, after which naive cells were positively selected on CD45RA and the remaining negative fraction served as the memory subset. Blood was collected by leukapheresis, and PBMCs were isolated by Ficoll-Histopaque density gradient centrifugation and then cryopreserved in liquid nitrogen vapor phase. Analytical flow cytometry was used to check the purity and quantity of every magnetically sorted T cell population. From each sorted fraction, genomic DNA was isolated and quantified by UV absorbance on a Nanodrop 2000c.

The rearranged chain carries TRBV27 and TRBJ2-7; TRBD2 is a weak D gene call, 5 bases matching. Source material: naive CD4+ T cells from PBMCs. In the paper's terms, the cell subset or site label means: CD45RA+ positively selected. The clonotype comes from a man between 18 and 29 years old in good health. Some clones in this sample may be carry-over from other donors' samples. CDR3 loop: CASSPGLWNGEQYF. Here is the DNA: TGTGCCAGCAGCCCCGGACTTTGGAACGGCGAGCAGTACTTC.